These 9 T cell receptor beta chains were sequenced from one sample in a study of OX40 agonist ivuxolimab in advanced cancers. Using immunoSEQ multiplex PCR, the repertoire was profiled, and TCRdb retains in-frame clones only, with some absent. This table has 55,000 to 75,000 clones, around 87% appearing once. This specimen was CD4+ or CD8+ T cells sorted from blood, taken in a trial of the OX40 agonist ivuxolimab. The receptors were sampled from an adult with an advanced solid tumor such as melanoma, head and neck, liver or kidney cancer.

This clone was detected a few times. The sample holds other DNA sequences that translate to the same CDR3. The rearrangement joins TRBV28 to TRBJ2-7; 8 bases are a match to TRBD2. The CDR3 covers 14 residues. Germline V gene sequence: CDR1 MDHEN, CDR2 SYDVKM. V lost 2 bases and J lost 4; bases outside the gene matches: 4. CDR3 sequence: CASSLGTRDYEQYF. DNA of the CDR3: TGTGCCAGCAGTTTAGGGACTAGAGATTACGAGCAGTACTTC.

This clone was found a few times. Other DNA variants within this sample encode the same CDR3. The gene calls are TRBV19 and TRBJ1-5, with TRBD1 matching over 8 bases. V shed 5 bases, J shed 5 bases, and the junction held 8 bases outside the gene matches. CDR3 length: 15 amino acids. Germline CDR1 is LNHDA and CDR2 is SQIVND (reference sequence). CDR3 loop: CASSRTGRDHQPQHF. CDR3 bases: TGTGCCAGTAGTCGGACAGGGAGGGACCATCAGCCCCAGCATTTT. The whole variable domain, remainder taken from reference TRBV19 and TRBJ1-5, is DGGITQSPKYLFRKEGQNVTLSCEQNLNHDAMYWYRQDPGQGLRLIYYSQIVNDFQKGDIAEGYSVSREKKESFPLTVTSAQKNPTAFYLCASSRTGRDHQPQHFGDGTRLSIL.

The table lists this clone with a few counts. CDR3 in DNA: TGTGCCAGCTCACCGGGACTAGCTTCGGATACGCAGTATTTT. Its translation: CASSPGLASDTQYF. The chain has TRBV18 and TRBJ2-3; 9 nucleotides match TRBD2. Trimming cost V 3 bases and J 6 bases; bases outside gene matches: 4. The CDR3 has 14 residues. The germline V gene has CDR1 KGHSH and CDR2 LQKENI.

Comments on this clone: An end of the junction differs from the germline gene, which may be a read error. The rearrangement uses TRBV7-2 and TRBJ1-2; 10 bases agree with TRBD1. The CDR3 covers 16 residues. The germline V gene encodes CDR1 SGHTA and CDR2 FQGNSA. The CDR3 spells CANSLALDRGLYGYTF. The CDR3 coding sequence is TGTGCCAACAGCTTAGCGCTCGACAGGGGGCTTTATGGCTACACCTTC.

The V gene is TRBV6-5, the J gene TRBJ2-2; TRBD1 matches 8 bases. Germline V gives CDR1 MNHEY, CDR2 SVGAGI. With V trimmed by 6 bases and J by 6 bases, 9 bases remained unmatched. This CDR3 region has 15 residues. CDR3 nucleotide sequence: TGTGCCAGCAGGTTGACAGGGGCCAACGCCGGGGAGCTGTTTTTT. Translating gives CASRLTGANAGELFF.

This chain connects TRBV5-1 to TRBJ1-4; 8 nucleotides align to TRBD1. This CDR3 has 14 amino acids. Per the germline V gene, CDR1 is SGHRS and CDR2 is YFSETQ. Trimming took 1 base from V and 8 from J; bases not matched to a gene: 4. This CDR3 reads CASSLTGGGEKLFF. The DNA for the CDR3 is TGCGCCAGCAGCTTGACAGGGGGTGGGGAAAAACTGTTTTTT. The variable domain in full, with the rest retrieved from reference TRBV5-1 and TRBJ1-4, is KAGVTQTPRYLIKTRGQQVTLSCSPISGHRSVSWYQQTPGQGLQFLFEYFSETQRNKGNFPGRFSGRQFSNSRSEMNVSTLELGDSALYLCASSLTGGGEKLFFGSGTQLSVL.

The J gene is TRBJ2-4, the V gene TRBV5-5, with D possibly TRBD2 on 6 matching bases. CDR3 length equals 14 residues. The V gene's germline CDR1 is SGHKS and CDR2 YYEKEE (reference sequence). V lost 3 bases, J lost 0 bases, and 7 bases lay in between. The CDR3 bases are TGTGCCAGCAGCTCGGGACTAGCCAAAAACATTCAGTACTTC. Translated, it gives CASSSGLAKNIQYF.

This chain links TRBV19 with TRBJ2-5, with TRBD2 matching over 7 bases. The CDR3 is 15 residues long. The germline V gene encodes CDR1 LNHDA and CDR2 SQIVND (reference sequence). V lost 3 bases, J lost 3 bases, and 7 bases stayed unmatched. CDR3 in amino acids: CASSIRRGGEETQYF. In DNA, the CDR3 is TGTGCCAGTAGTATTAGGCGGGGAGGGGAAGAGACCCAGTACTTC.

The chain joins TRBV5-6 to TRBJ1-2; D might be TRBD1 (6 bases). This CDR3 is 13 amino acids long. Trimming cost V 0 bases and J 3 bases, with 6 bases left between them. The germline gives CDR1 SGHDT, CDR2 YYEEEE. CDR3: CASSLDRDYGYTF. The CDR3 nucleotides read TGTGCCAGCAGCTTGGACAGGGACTATGGCTACACCTTC.